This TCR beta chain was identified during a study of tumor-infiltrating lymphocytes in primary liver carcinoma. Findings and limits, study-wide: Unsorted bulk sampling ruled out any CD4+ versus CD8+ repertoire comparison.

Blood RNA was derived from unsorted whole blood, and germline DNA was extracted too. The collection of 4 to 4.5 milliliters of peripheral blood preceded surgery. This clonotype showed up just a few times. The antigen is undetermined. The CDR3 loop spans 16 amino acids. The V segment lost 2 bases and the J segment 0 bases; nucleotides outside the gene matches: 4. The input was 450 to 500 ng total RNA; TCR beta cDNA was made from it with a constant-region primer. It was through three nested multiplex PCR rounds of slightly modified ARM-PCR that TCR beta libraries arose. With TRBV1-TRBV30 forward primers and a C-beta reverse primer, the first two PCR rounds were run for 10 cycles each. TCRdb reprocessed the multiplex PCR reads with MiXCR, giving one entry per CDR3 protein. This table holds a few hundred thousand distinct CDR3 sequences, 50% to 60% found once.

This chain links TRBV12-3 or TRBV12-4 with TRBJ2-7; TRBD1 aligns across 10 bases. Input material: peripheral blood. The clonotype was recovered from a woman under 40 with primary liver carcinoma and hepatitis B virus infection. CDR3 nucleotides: TGTGCCAGCAGTTTATCGGGACAGGGGACCTCCTACGAGCAGTACTTC. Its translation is CASSLSGQGTSYEQYF.